This TCR beta chain was documented in a study of cytomegalovirus exposure and HLA in healthy donors (dated by TCRdb to 2017 to 2019). In terms of the full investigation: An earlier analysis of roughly 610 of the donors reported approximately 300 Gb of sequence data and about 120 million unique TCR beta sequences obtained from roughly 170 million T cells. All discovery cohort repertoires had been generated using a single sequencing platform. Along with the roughly 670-subject first cohort, a separate validation cohort of 120 different subjects was used. Of the 398 genotyped donors, roughly 80% were placed in the genetic ancestry cluster associated with self-reported Caucasian donors. An earlier analysis of 450 to 750 of the donors used high-throughput TCR beta sequencing to judge whether each TCR beta V gene segment behaved as functional or pseudogenic. The T cell repertoires of under 700 subjects were profiled by immunosequencing and related to cytomegalovirus serostatus. An early release that covered some 640 HLA-typed donors contained approximately 300 gigabases of sequencing data and 80 million or so unique TCR sequences. HLA typing included class I and class II loci at four-digit resolution. Typing coverage varied by locus: 629-630 donors for A, B, C, DRB1 and DQB1; roughly 500 for DQA1; approximately 610 for DPA1; 400 to 480 for DPB1. To predict cytomegalovirus infection status, the study brought together high-throughput TCR immunosequencing, statistical association of individual TCRs with disease status, and machine learning. Genome-wide SNP genotypes for about 65% of the 666 donors were used in a later genetic analysis, which treated that subset as a discovery cohort. A handful of DR-DQ haplotypes were handled as single units for association and clustering because linkage in the cohort was strong. In a later analysis, previously published TCR beta repertoires from more than 500 donors were re-analyzed and high-resolution HLA genotyping was added so that TCR occurrence patterns could be studied. The study was designed to test whether signatures of past pathogen exposure could be identified by cataloging public T cell receptors. Donor age, sex, ethnicity and CMV serostatus were compiled alongside the repertoire data. On average, 235,054 unique TCR beta nucleotide sequences were sequenced per donor among roughly 430 genotyped donors of the cohort, with 15% to 20% of those sequences being non-productive. In the later analysis, no new phenotypic data were used to find candidate immune exposures; instead, reliance was placed on TCR beta sequences and their occurrence across donors.

The cohort comprised several hundred healthy bone marrow donors. At the time of sampling, all cohort members were nominally healthy, though unrecorded immune exposures were likely present. The donor tested CMV seronegative, placing the donor among the 350 to 400 seronegative members of the cohort. A peripheral blood sample was collected from each donor, and TCR beta sequencing was performed on peripheral blood mononuclear cells. The Qiagen DNeasy Blood Extraction Kit was used to extract genomic DNA from the blood cell samples. At the junction V is shortened by 5 bases and J by 5 bases; bases outside the gene matches: 5. The germline V gene sets CDR1 to MNHEY and CDR2 to SVGAGI. Taken from cysteine to phenylalanine, the CDR3 has 14 residues. Of the read, only the CDR3 DNA is kept; its 42 bases are in frame from base 1. What the work shows at the level of the full study, not this receptor alone: While some public TCRs were present in many individuals, most TCR sequences turned up only very rarely across donors. Compared with equally common non-associated chains, HLA-associated TCR beta chains in a later analysis were more clonally expanded and had lower generation probabilities. Immune exposure information for the cohort was limited to CMV serostatus. According to a later genetic analysis, donors in an Asian-associated ancestry cluster had fewer N-insertions in productive TCRs than the approximately 650-donor mean. Because HLA typing was unavailable for some donors at each locus, only the typed subset was used in association tests. Presence/absence analyses assumed roughly uniform sequencing depth across donors, an assumption that may not hold. The cohort was sequenced for TCR beta chains only, and without alpha or paired-chain data the features that could be detected were limited. Cytomegalovirus status was reported to be diagnosed by the classifier with high specificity and sensitivity in both the original and validation cohorts. In a later analysis, TCR association rates were found to vary across HLA loci, with the most associated TCRs seen for DRB1 alleles and the fewest for HLA-C alleles. Assigning TCR associations to individual alleles was difficult when HLA alleles, especially DR and DQ, strongly co-occurred. A further reported finding was that TCR beta sequences accurately predicted the HLA-A and HLA-B alleles for most subjects in the first cohort. A few of the identified cytomegalovirus-associated TCR beta chains were confirmed in vitro to be specific for cytomegalovirus antigens. In a later genetic analysis, a missense DCLRE1C variant was associated with V-gene and J-gene trimming of TCR beta chains, and the association was replicated in an independent cohort. The study gave a list of 150 to 200 TCR beta chains associated with cytomegalovirus. In a later analysis, several top co-occurrence clusters were reported to appear linked to parvovirus B19, influenza, CMV and Epstein-Barr virus. Correlated functional status among segregating V segments might reflect linkage disequilibrium, but an unknown experimental factor could not be ruled out. Most CMV-associated TCR beta chains appeared to be HLA-restricted in a later analysis, and the HLA associations seemed to be driven largely by CMV exposure. The authors suggested that the approach could potentially be extended to other disease states and immunological phenotypes. A later analysis associated about 16,000 TCR beta sequences with specific HLA alleles at a false discovery rate of 0.05. The earlier analysis of 587 of the donors excluded roughly 16 rarely observed V segments, including chromosome 9 orphons, because counts were too low. A cluster of highly shared sequence variants was judged likely to be a technical artifact of the sequencing pipeline. Some IMGT-functional V segments, including TRBV6-2 and TRBV6-3, could not be distinguished by the 87-base-pair reads and were therefore excluded. An earlier analysis of approximately 590 of the donors showed that most TCR beta V segments appeared in productive rearrangements either about 90% or about 30% of the time, which broadly matched IMGT annotations.

As regards this clone: Its specific antigen is unknown.

Preparation of the library involved the immunoSEQ multiplex PCR assay. The multiplex PCR relied on a mix of 60 forward primers for TCR Vbeta segments and 13 reverse primers for TCR Jbeta segments. The CDR3 region of rearranged TCR beta genes was amplified from genomic DNA with a multiplex PCR assay. The amplified TCR beta libraries were sequenced on the Illumina HiSeq System as 87-base-pair reads. The paper's processing steps were these. A later analysis tallied about 77 million unique TCR beta chains across the approximately 670 repertoires, and some 10 million of those chains were shared by two or more donors. A nearest-neighbor algorithm error-corrected the raw reads and collapsed the reads into unique sequences, merging closely related sequences to remove PCR and sequencing errors. V, D and J gene segments were assigned by aligning CDR3 sequences to IMGT reference sequences. Each retained sequence needed at least a six-nucleotide match to both a V gene segment and a J gene segment. A rearrangement counted as productive if the CDR3 had no stop codons and remained in frame with V and J, and every other rearrangement counted as non-productive. CDR3 was defined by IMGT convention, running from the second conserved V-encoded cysteine to the conserved J-encoded phenylalanine. The earlier analysis of about 500 of the donors excluded sequences that lacked an unambiguous match to a single V gene segment. An earlier analysis of about 590 of the donors classified V segments as functional when productive rearrangements were above 56.7% and as segregating when the standard deviation between donors was above 5%. To diagnose cytomegalovirus status from the catalog of TCR beta chain sequences, a statistical classification framework was built. A later analysis assigned V and J genes by comparing TCR nucleotide sequences with IMGT/GENE-DB human TR gene sequences. The TCRdist pipeline was used in a later analysis to assign CDR3 sequences and most-parsimonious VDJ recombination scenarios. In a later analysis, each TCR beta chain was defined by its CDR3 amino acid sequence together with its V-gene family, and reads without a unique V-gene family were excluded. As a way to deal with suspected cross-contamination and a sequencing artifact, a later analysis dropped 450 to 600 nucleotide sequences that were highly shared and had low generation probability. For each public chain, a later analysis derived a clonal expansion index from normalized ranks of inferred template counts within each repertoire. Generation probabilities in a later analysis came from a VDJ recombination model fitted to out-of-frame rearrangements, and those results were checked against IGoR. In a later analysis, hypergeometric tests were used to score TCR-TCR, TCR-HLA and TCR-CMV co-occurrence, with a repertoire-size bias correction applied to TCR pairs. In a later analysis, false discovery rates were estimated by permuting HLA or CMV assignments 20 times. In a later analysis, co-occurring TCRs were grouped using DBSCAN, and TCRdist sequence similarity was added for clustering within HLA-allele-positive subsets. Repertoires with fewer than 30,000 or more than 120,000 public chains were left out of co-occurrence clustering, as were five repertoires with anomalous nucleotide sharing. Sourced from immuneACCESS, this table was stored by TCRdb with only in-frame sequences that have V and J called. A share of the clones is absent; for the studies checked, an unresolved V gene accounts for under half, and the remainder has no known explanation. V, J and clone size were drawn from that table, and D and trimming were deduced from the DNA. In this sample's table one finds fewer than 150,000 clones. The biggest ten clones account for about 2.1% of the sample.

The chain employs TRBV6-5 and TRBJ2-3; 9 bases in the middle match TRBD2. The clonotype comes from a woman in her fifties or sixties in good health and CMV-seronegative. The sequencing input was PBMCs. In nucleotide form, the sequence is TGTGCCAGCAGTCTAGCGGGGTTTCTAGATACGCAGTATTTT. This translates into CASSLAGFLDTQYF.